This TCR beta chain is drawn from a study of blood T cell repertoires in COVID-19. For the study at large: Sources were T cells, B-cell-depleted T cells, or PBMCs; the material itself was cDNA or gDNA.

The data were produced by immunoSEQ multiplex PCR, yet TCRdb's version contains in-frame clones alone and is incomplete. This sample has under 300,000 clones, with 84% found just once. V was clipped by 0 bases and J by 6 bases; unmatched bases: 11. Germline values: CDR1 SGDLS, CDR2 YYNGEE. CDR3 length equals 16 residues. Resolution of symptoms, clearance, or two negative PCRs was present in recovered Cohort 3 donors. This receptor was obtained from a man aged 50 to 60 who had recovered from COVID-19. The sequenced sample was PBMCs or T cells enriched from blood (not recorded which). The chain couples TRBV9 to TRBJ1-2, with 7 bases matching TRBD1. This CDR3 is CASSVAVGQEMDGYTF. CDR3 sequence (DNA): TGTGCCAGCAGCGTAGCAGTCGGACAGGAGATGGATGGCTACACCTTC.